The rows below give T cell receptor beta chains drawn from one sample of a study of control samples from healthy donors and cancer patients. Method: immunoSEQ multiplex PCR; TCRdb's copy keeps in-frame clones and lacks some. The repertoire includes about 89,000 clones, about 84% of them detected once, and less than 2.5% sits in the top ten. The sample consisted of blood. These receptors all come from a woman aged 40-49 years in good health. CDR3s include the opening cysteine and the closing phenylalanine or tryptophan. The D gene is left open where the match is weak. Size values are once, few and many counts, or a class for expanded clones, and some rows have none.

v_call: TRBV9
clone_size: NA
j_call: TRBJ2-3
d_call: TRBD1
cdr3_aa: CASGQDTDTQYF
cdr3_nt: TGTGCCAGTGGACAGGACACAGATACGCAGTATTTT

v_call: TRBV7-8
clone_size: few
j_call: TRBJ2-3
d_call: TRBD2
cdr3_aa: CASSLKRGGRNTQYF
cdr3_nt: TGTGCCAGCAGCTTAAAGCGGGGCGGAAGAAATACGCAGTATTTT

v_call: TRBV7-2
clone_size: few
j_call: TRBJ1-1
d_call: NA
cdr3_aa: CASSLGWSTEAFF
cdr3_nt: TGTGCCAGCAGCCTAGGATGGTCCACTGAAGCTTTCTTT

v_call: TRBV6-2/TRBV6-3
clone_size: NA
j_call: TRBJ2-2
d_call: NA
cdr3_aa: CASSPGFLDNTGELFF
cdr3_nt: TGTGCCAGCAGTCCCGGGTTTCTGGATAACACCGGGGAGCTGTTTTTT

v_call: TRBV18
clone_size: NA
j_call: TRBJ1-6
d_call: TRBD1
cdr3_aa: CASSTGVDNSPLHF
cdr3_nt: TGTGCCAGCTCCACAGGGGTCGATAATTCACCCCTCCACTTT

v_call: TRBV4-3
clone_size: once
j_call: TRBJ1-6
d_call: NA
cdr3_aa: CASSQGPQGVGSRLVHF
cdr3_nt: TGCGCCAGCAGCCAAGGCCCCCAAGGGGTGGGGAGTCGGCTGGTCCACTTT

v_call: TRBV7-8
clone_size: NA
j_call: TRBJ2-7
d_call: NA
cdr3_aa: CASSLAGDSYEQYF
cdr3_nt: TGTGCCAGCAGCTTAGCCGGAGACTCCTACGAGCAGTACTTC

v_call: TRBV9
clone_size: NA
j_call: TRBJ1-2
d_call: TRBD1
cdr3_aa: CASSETGGFGYTF
cdr3_nt: TGTGCCAGCAGCGAGACAGGGGGCTTTGGCTACACCTTC

v_call: TRBV6-5
clone_size: NA
j_call: TRBJ1-1
d_call: NA
cdr3_aa: CASSYDRNTEAFF
cdr3_nt: TGTGCCAGCAGTTACGACAGGAACACTGAAGCTTTCTTT

v_call: TRBV5-6
clone_size: once
j_call: TRBJ2-3
d_call: TRBD1
cdr3_aa: CASSLETGGADTQYF
cdr3_nt: TGTGCCAGCAGCTTGGAGACAGGGGGCGCAGATACGCAGTATTTT

v_call: TRBV3-1/TRBV3-2
clone_size: NA
j_call: TRBJ1-6
d_call: NA
cdr3_aa: CASSQGSYNSPLHF
cdr3_nt: TGTGCCAGCAGCCAGGGCTCCTATAATTCACCCCTCCACTTT

v_call: TRBV7-6
clone_size: NA
j_call: TRBJ1-2
d_call: TRBD1
cdr3_aa: CASSLEGAPYYGYTF
cdr3_nt: TGTGCCAGCAGCTTAGAGGGGGCCCCATACTATGGCTACACCTTC

v_call: TRBV6-1
clone_size: NA
j_call: TRBJ2-1
d_call: TRBD1
cdr3_aa: CASSEIGTGSSYNEQFF
cdr3_nt: TGTGCCAGCAGTGAAATTGGGACAGGGAGCTCCTACAATGAGCAGTTCTTC

v_call: TRBV19
clone_size: NA
j_call: TRBJ1-5
d_call: NA
cdr3_aa: CASTSVGRGGSNQPQHF
cdr3_nt: NA

v_call: TRBV10-2
clone_size: NA
j_call: TRBJ1-2
d_call: NA
cdr3_aa: CASSESNGVNGYTF
cdr3_nt: TGCGCCAGCAGTGAATCGAATGGGGTGAATGGCTACACCTTC

v_call: TRBV19
clone_size: NA
j_call: TRBJ2-3
d_call: NA
cdr3_aa: CASSILGPDTQYF
cdr3_nt: TGTGCCAGTAGTATACTGGGGCCAGATACGCAGTATTTT

v_call: TRBV15
clone_size: NA
j_call: TRBJ2-4
d_call: NA
cdr3_aa: CATSSQNGLAKNIQYF
cdr3_nt: TGTGCCACCAGCTCACAAAACGGCCTAGCCAAAAACATTCAGTACTTC

v_call: TRBV9
clone_size: NA
j_call: TRBJ2-5
d_call: NA
cdr3_aa: CASSPRDWKQETQYF
cdr3_nt: TGTGCCAGCAGCCCCAGGGACTGGAAGCAAGAGACCCAGTACTTC

v_call: TRBV4-1
clone_size: few
j_call: TRBJ2-5
d_call: TRBD2
cdr3_aa: CASSQGGGGPETQYF
cdr3_nt: TGCGCCAGCAGCCAAGGCGGGGGGGGGCCAGAGACCCAGTACTTC

v_call: TRBV4-3
clone_size: NA
j_call: TRBJ1-1
d_call: NA
cdr3_aa: CASSQDVNTEAFF
cdr3_nt: TGCGCCAGCAGCCAAGACGTGAACACTGAAGCTTTCTTT

v_call: TRBV9
clone_size: once
j_call: TRBJ2-2
d_call: TRBD1
cdr3_aa: CASSAPGQGYAGELFF
cdr3_nt: TGTGCCAGCAGCGCGCCGGGACAGGGCTATGCCGGGGAGCTGTTTTTT

v_call: TRBV7-2
clone_size: NA
j_call: TRBJ2-5
d_call: TRBD2
cdr3_aa: CASSLQLAGGRETQYF
cdr3_nt: TGTGCCAGCAGCTTACAACTAGCGGGGGGGCGCGAGACCCAGTACTTC

v_call: TRBV7-2
clone_size: NA
j_call: TRBJ1-2
d_call: NA
cdr3_aa: CASQKGVNYGYTF
cdr3_nt: TGTGCCAGCCAGAAAGGGGTTAACTATGGCTACACCTTC

v_call: TRBV30
clone_size: NA
j_call: TRBJ2-2
d_call: NA
cdr3_aa: CAWSATGELFF
cdr3_nt: TGTGCCTGGAGTGCTACCGGGGAGCTGTTTTTT

v_call: TRBV5-1
clone_size: NA
j_call: TRBJ2-3
d_call: TRBD2
cdr3_aa: CASSLRKAGGTDTQYF
cdr3_nt: TGCGCCAGCAGCTTGAGGAAGGCGGGGGGAACAGATACGCAGTATTTT

v_call: TRBV30
clone_size: NA
j_call: TRBJ1-2
d_call: NA
cdr3_aa: CAWTGYNYGYTF
cdr3_nt: TGTGCCTGGACAGGTTATAACTATGGCTACACCTTC

v_call: TRBV11-3
clone_size: NA
j_call: TRBJ2-7
d_call: NA
cdr3_aa: CASSRHYEQYF
cdr3_nt: TGTGCCAGCAGCCGCCACTACGAGCAGTACTTC

v_call: TRBV4-2
clone_size: NA
j_call: TRBJ2-2
d_call: NA
cdr3_aa: CASSQVGARATGELFF
cdr3_nt: TGTGCCAGCAGCCAAGTTGGGGCTAGAGCCACCGGGGAGCTGTTTTTT

v_call: TRBV2
clone_size: NA
j_call: TRBJ1-2
d_call: NA
cdr3_aa: CASSEIGGVVYGYTF
cdr3_nt: TGTGCCAGCAGTGAAATAGGAGGGGTGGTCTATGGCTACACCTTC

v_call: TRBV12-3/TRBV12-4
clone_size: NA
j_call: TRBJ2-1
d_call: TRBD2
cdr3_aa: CASSRGGPNEQFF
cdr3_nt: TGTGCCAGCAGTCGCGGGGGTCCCAATGAGCAGTTCTTC

v_call: TRBV20-1
clone_size: NA
j_call: TRBJ1-3
d_call: NA
cdr3_aa: CSAGDRGSGNTIYF
cdr3_nt: TGCAGTGCTGGTGACAGAGGATCGGGAAACACCATATATTTT

v_call: TRBV18
clone_size: NA
j_call: TRBJ1-3
d_call: NA
cdr3_aa: CASSRDTGNTIYF
cdr3_nt: TGTGCCAGCTCACGAGACACTGGAAACACCATATATTTT

v_call: TRBV5-1
clone_size: NA
j_call: TRBJ1-1
d_call: NA
cdr3_aa: CASSLGRGFGTEAFF
cdr3_nt: TGCGCCAGCAGCTTGGGACGGGGCTTCGGCACTGAAGCTTTCTTT

v_call: TRBV4-1
clone_size: NA
j_call: TRBJ2-1
d_call: TRBD2
cdr3_aa: CASSLLAGADEQFF
cdr3_nt: TGCGCCAGCAGCTTACTAGCGGGGGCGGATGAGCAGTTCTTC

v_call: TRBV2
clone_size: NA
j_call: TRBJ2-7
d_call: NA
cdr3_aa: CASSWAGAHEQYF
cdr3_nt: TGTGCCAGCAGTTGGGCAGGGGCTCACGAGCAGTACTTC

v_call: TRBV5-5
clone_size: NA
j_call: TRBJ1-4
d_call: NA
cdr3_aa: CASSPLTVGINEKLFF
cdr3_nt: TGTGCCAGCAGCCCCCTGACAGTGGGGATTAATGAAAAACTGTTTTTT

v_call: TRBV6-5
clone_size: few
j_call: TRBJ2-5
d_call: TRBD1
cdr3_aa: CASSARQGWETQYF
cdr3_nt: TGTGCCAGCAGCGCCAGACAGGGATGGGAGACCCAGTACTTC

v_call: TRBV30
clone_size: NA
j_call: TRBJ2-7
d_call: NA
cdr3_aa: CAWSEGFSYEQYF
cdr3_nt: TGTGCCTGGAGTGAGGGATTCTCCTACGAGCAGTACTTC

v_call: TRBV19
clone_size: NA
j_call: TRBJ2-3
d_call: NA
cdr3_aa: CASMERGVGADTQYF
cdr3_nt: TGTGCCAGTATGGAGAGGGGGGTGGGTGCAGATACGCAGTATTTT

v_call: TRBV5-1
clone_size: NA
j_call: TRBJ1-1
d_call: NA
cdr3_aa: CASSLAVVGNTEAFF
cdr3_nt: TGCGCCAGCAGCTTGGCCGTGGTCGGGAACACTGAAGCTTTCTTT

v_call: TRBV11-1
clone_size: NA
j_call: TRBJ2-1
d_call: NA
cdr3_aa: CASNVGTSYNEQFF
cdr3_nt: TGTGCCAGCAACGTAGGGACGTCCTACAATGAGCAGTTCTTC

v_call: TRBV24-1
clone_size: NA
j_call: TRBJ1-2
d_call: NA
cdr3_aa: CATSDSSGSGYTF
cdr3_nt: TGTGCCACCAGTGACTCATCAGGGTCCGGCTACACCTTC

v_call: TRBV5-4
clone_size: NA
j_call: TRBJ2-1
d_call: NA
cdr3_aa: CASSRNRDYNEQFF
cdr3_nt: TGTGCCAGCAGCAGGAATCGGGACTACAATGAGCAGTTCTTC

v_call: TRBV9
clone_size: NA
j_call: TRBJ1-1
d_call: NA
cdr3_aa: CASSGQNTEAFF
cdr3_nt: TGTGCCAGCAGCGGACAGAACACTGAAGCTTTCTTT

v_call: TRBV6-2/TRBV6-3
clone_size: once
j_call: TRBJ2-1
d_call: NA
cdr3_aa: CASTPWVSSYNEQFF
cdr3_nt: TGTGCCAGCACCCCCTGGGTGAGCTCCTACAATGAGCAGTTCTTC

v_call: TRBV12-5
clone_size: NA
j_call: TRBJ2-5
d_call: TRBD2
cdr3_aa: CASGLAGGIETQYF
cdr3_nt: TGTGCTAGTGGGCTAGCGGGGGGGATAGAGACCCAGTACTTC

v_call: TRBV19
clone_size: NA
j_call: TRBJ1-1
d_call: NA
cdr3_aa: CASSFSGELTEAFF
cdr3_nt: TGTGCCAGTAGTTTCTCAGGGGAACTCACTGAAGCTTTCTTT

v_call: TRBV4-1
clone_size: NA
j_call: TRBJ2-5
d_call: NA
cdr3_aa: CASSQEGDPRETQYF
cdr3_nt: TGCGCCAGCAGCCAAGAGGGGGACCCTAGGGAGACCCAGTACTTC

v_call: TRBV6-2/TRBV6-3
clone_size: NA
j_call: TRBJ2-2
d_call: NA
cdr3_aa: CASSYKRRELFF
cdr3_nt: TGTGCCAGCAGTTACAAGCGGCGGGAGCTGTTTTTT

v_call: TRBV30
clone_size: NA
j_call: TRBJ2-1
d_call: NA
cdr3_aa: CAWSPPVANEQFF
cdr3_nt: TGTGCCTGGAGTCCTCCTGTGGCTAATGAGCAGTTCTTC

v_call: TRBV24-1
clone_size: NA
j_call: TRBJ2-3
d_call: TRBD1
cdr3_aa: CATSDFRTGDSTDTQYF
cdr3_nt: TGTGCCACCAGTGATTTCAGGACAGGGGATAGCACAGATACGCAGTATTTT

v_call: TRBV9
clone_size: NA
j_call: TRBJ2-1
d_call: NA
cdr3_aa: CASSVRDSLNEQFF
cdr3_nt: TGTGCCAGCAGCGTACGGGACTCCCTTAATGAGCAGTTCTTC

v_call: TRBV24-1
clone_size: NA
j_call: TRBJ2-1
d_call: NA
cdr3_aa: CATSDFRNEQFF
cdr3_nt: TGTGCCACCAGTGATTTTAGGAATGAGCAGTTCTTC

v_call: TRBV18
clone_size: NA
j_call: TRBJ1-6
d_call: NA
cdr3_aa: CASSPSPGQNSPLHF
cdr3_nt: TGTGCCAGCTCACCTAGCCCGGGACAAAATTCACCCCTCCACTTT

v_call: TRBV3-1/TRBV3-2
clone_size: NA
j_call: TRBJ2-5
d_call: NA
cdr3_aa: CASSQDRRISLRQETQYF
cdr3_nt: TGTGCCAGCAGCCAAGATCGGAGGATTAGTCTTCGGCAAGAGACCCAGTACTTC

v_call: TRBV7-9
clone_size: NA
j_call: TRBJ1-5
d_call: NA
cdr3_aa: CASSLNQPQHF
cdr3_nt: TGTGCCAGCAGCTTAAATCAGCCCCAGCATTTT

v_call: TRBV3-1/TRBV3-2
clone_size: NA
j_call: TRBJ2-7
d_call: TRBD2
cdr3_aa: CASSQEALAGDEQYF
cdr3_nt: TGTGCCAGCAGCCAAGAGGCACTAGCGGGGGACGAGCAGTACTTC

v_call: TRBV4-3
clone_size: NA
j_call: TRBJ1-5
d_call: NA
cdr3_aa: CASSQRWGHNQPQHF
cdr3_nt: TGCGCCAGCAGCCAACGGTGGGGGCATAATCAGCCCCAGCATTTT

v_call: TRBV14
clone_size: few
j_call: TRBJ2-2
d_call: NA
cdr3_aa: CASSSWAGELFF
cdr3_nt: TGTGCCAGCAGTAGTTGGGCCGGGGAGCTGTTTTTT

v_call: TRBV13
clone_size: NA
j_call: TRBJ2-1
d_call: TRBD2
cdr3_aa: CASSLVHGGGTEQFF
cdr3_nt: TGTGCCAGCAGCTTAGTACATGGGGGGGGGACCGAGCAGTTCTTC